This T cell receptor beta chain was profiled in a study of cytotoxic CD8 clonotypes in ibrutinib-treated CLL. Study conclusions and caveats: Age-matched healthy donor levels were exceeded by baseline clonality, which tracked circulating CD8+ T-cell counts.

Per germline, CDR1 KGHSH and CDR2 LQKENI. The CDR3 runs 13 residues. Between the trimmed V and J ends, which lost 3 bases and 4 bases, there was a span of 10 bases. Details on this clone: The antigen remains undetermined.

Sequencing was designed to attain a depth spanning 1 in 200,000 to 1 in 1 million T cells. The table came from immunoSEQ multiplex PCR; TCRdb's copy has only in-frame clones and leaves some out. In the table there are approximately 150,000 clones, around three quarters of which are singletons. The clonotype comes from a human donor with chronic lymphocytic leukemia. This rearrangement joins TRBV18 to TRBJ2-7; a weak D match, TRBD1 (5 bases). The sample consisted of PBMCs, taken after 12 months of ibrutinib treatment. In DNA form, the CDR3 reads TGTGCCAGCTCACCCGGCAGGGTTTACGAGCAGTACTTC. Its protein is CASSPGRVYEQYF. Using reference TRBV18 and TRBJ2-7 for the parts outside the CDR3, the full variable domain is NAGVMQNPRHLVRRRGQEARLRCSPMKGHSHVYWYRQLPEEGLKFMVYLQKENIIDESGMPKERFSAEFPKEGPSILRIQQVVRGDSAAYFCASSPGRVYEQYFGPGTRLTVT.